These T cell receptor beta chains were read from a single sample in a study of cytomegalovirus exposure and HLA in healthy donors. Assay used: immunoSEQ multiplex PCR; TCRdb lists only in-frame clones, some missing. The top ten hold 2.9% of the sample, which has roughly 200,000 clones, 65% to 85% seen once. The material sequenced was PBMCs. These receptor sequences come from a female donor in good health and CMV-seronegative. Each CDR3 is given with its conserved first and last residue. The order of the fields is J gene, D gene, V gene, clone size, CDR3 DNA, CDR3 protein. The D gene is left open where the match is weak. Expanded clones get a size class; other rows say once, few or many, or leave the size out.

TRBJ1-2 TRBD1 TRBV28 . TGTGCCAGCAGTTTAGGACAGGGGGGTGGCTACACCTTC CASSLGQGGGYTF
TRBJ1-5 . TRBV2 . TGTGCCAGCAGAGAGGGCCTTAGCAATCAGCCCCAGCATTTT CASREGLSNQPQHF
TRBJ2-2 TRBD1 TRBV6-1 . TGTGCCAGCAGTTGGGGGACAGAGAACACCGGGGAGCTGTTTTTT CASSWGTENTGELFF
TRBJ1-2 . TRBV15 . TGTGCCACCAGCAGAGACGGAGGGGTCTATGGCTACACCTTC CATSRDGGVYGYTF
TRBJ2-7 TRBD1 TRBV5-4 . TGTGCCAGCAGCGCCGGGACAGGAGGGTACGAGCAGTACTTC CASSAGTGGYEQYF
TRBJ2-1 . TRBV11-2 . TGTGCCAGCAGCTTAGATCGCTGGGACAAACCTCCAGATGAGCAGTTCTTC CASSLDRWDKPPDEQFF
TRBJ2-3 TRBD2 TRBV5-5 . TGTGCCAGCAGCTTAGTAATAGCGGGAAAAGATACGCAGTATTTT CASSLVIAGKDTQYF
TRBJ1-4 . TRBV13 . TGTGCCAGCAGCTTAGGGGCCCCTTTGAACCAACTGTTTTTT CASSLGAPLNQLFF
TRBJ2-4 TRBD1 TRBV4-1 . TGCGCCAGCAGCCAAATGACAGGGTATGACATTCAGTACTTC CASSQMTGYDIQYF
TRBJ2-1 . TRBV9 . TGTGCCAGCAGCGACAGGAGCTCCTACAATGAGCAGTTCTTC CASSDRSSYNEQFF
TRBJ2-3 . TRBV19 few TGTGCCAGTAGTAACCCTCCGGGTAGGGATACGCAGTATTTT CASSNPPGRDTQYF
TRBJ2-5 . TRBV13 . TGTGCCAGCAGCCGAGGTGGAGGGTGGGAGACCCAGTACTTC CASSRGGGWETQYF
TRBJ2-5 . TRBV5-4 . TGTGCCAGCAGCTTCCGTGACTTCCGCCAAGAGACCCAGTACTTC CASSFRDFRQETQYF
TRBJ2-6 TRBD1 TRBV9 . TGTGCCAGCAGCGTAGCCCATATGGACAGGGGCCCTTTGGAGGCCAACGTCCTGACTTTC CASSVAHMDRGPLEANVLTF
TRBJ2-1 . TRBV5-1 . TGCGCCAGCAGCGGCGGACTATCGCATGAGTCTGAGCAGTTCTTC CASSGGLSHESEQFF
TRBJ2-2 . TRBV5-1 few TGCGCCAGCAGGACGGGGAGTACGAACACCGGGGAGCTGTTTTTT CASRTGSTNTGELFF
TRBJ2-1 . TRBV5-4 . TGTGCCAGCAGCCCTCTAGGGGTTTATGAGCAGTTCTTC CASSPLGVYEQFF
TRBJ1-2 TRBD1 TRBV29-1 . TGCAGCGTTGAAGTAGGAGGGGGCCTCGCCAGGGGCTACACCTTC CSVEVGGGLARGYTF